Listed below are T cell receptor beta chains from one sample, sequenced in a study of shared clonotypes between healthy human individuals. The assay was immunoSEQ multiplex PCR, and TCRdb's table has in-frame clones only and misses some. This table holds about 2.5 million clones, roughly 90% found once. Sequencing input: naive CD4+ T cells from PBMCs. Source of these receptors: a young man in good health. Some clones in this sample may be carry-over from other donors' samples. Both conserved end residues are part of each CDR3. The D gene is left open where the match is weak. The size field is filled for only some rows; it gives once, few, many or a size class.

v_call clone_size d_call cdr3_aa
TRBV7-3 - - CASSSPGTKQFF
TRBV14 - TRBD2 CASSQDWGLAGVADTQYF
TRBV5-1 once TRBD1 CASSLRSRTGGSEAFF
TRBV9 once - CASGNLGAPRVNDEQFF
TRBV6-1 - TRBD1 CASSEAGTGMDTQYF
TRBV6-5 - TRBD1 CASSLDRGTINTQYF
TRBV7-2 - TRBD2 CASSSQWGGSEQYF
TRBV20-1 once - CSANLRDTIYF
TRBV5-1 - - CASSNGGAWTDTQYF
TRBV5-1 - TRBD2 CASGTSGIYNEQFF
TRBV5-1 - TRBD1 CASSPGTGETQYF
TRBV11-2 - - CASSLPQGRNVLTF
TRBV4-1 - TRBD2 CASSQGLAGGPRHYEQYF
TRBV5-1 - - CASSSSGTNTGELFF
TRBV5-6 - - CASSLRVTDLSNTEAFF
TRBV6-1 - TRBD1 CASSKQGAVQPQHF
TRBV10-3 once TRBD1 CATSDRGQGNTIYF
TRBV20-1 - - CSAKGRNEQFF
TRBV5-4 - - CASSLEGRSEQYF
TRBV2 - - CASSGRAKNTEAFF
TRBV6-6 - - CASSSVPTDTQYF
TRBV29-1 - TRBD1 CSVNRGVSTGELFF
TRBV14 - - CASSQDSNTEAFF
TRBV5-4 - - CAGRNRDSTEAFF
TRBV2 - - CASSLGRGKTGELFF
TRBV9 - - CASSVGAGSYEKLFF
TRBV29-1 few - CSVDPGQAVEAFF